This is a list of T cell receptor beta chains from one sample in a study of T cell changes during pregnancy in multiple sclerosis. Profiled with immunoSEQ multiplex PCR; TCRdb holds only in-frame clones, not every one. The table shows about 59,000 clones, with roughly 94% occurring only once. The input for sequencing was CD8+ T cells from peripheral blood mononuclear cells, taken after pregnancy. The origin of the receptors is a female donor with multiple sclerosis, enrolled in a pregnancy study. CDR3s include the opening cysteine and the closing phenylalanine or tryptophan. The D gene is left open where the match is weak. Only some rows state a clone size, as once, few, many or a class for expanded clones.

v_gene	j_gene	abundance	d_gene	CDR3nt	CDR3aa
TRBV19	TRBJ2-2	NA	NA	TGTGCCAGTAGTATCGACAGTCTGAACACCGGGGAGCTGTTTTTT	CASSIDSLNTGELFF
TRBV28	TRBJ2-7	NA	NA	TGTGCCAGCAGTCTTACGGGAAGGCAGGGGATTGACGAGCAGTACTTC	CASSLTGRQGIDEQYF
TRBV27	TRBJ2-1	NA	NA	TGTGCCACCCGTGTACCAGGGTCAAGCTCCTACAATGAGCAGTTCTTC	CATRVPGSSSYNEQFF
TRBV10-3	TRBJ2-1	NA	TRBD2	TGTGCCATCAGTGAGCGGGAGGGGGGCAATGAGCAGTTCTTC	CAISEREGGNEQFF
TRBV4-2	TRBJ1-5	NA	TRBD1	TGTGCCAGCAGCCAAGACACTAGGGGGCCAGAACAGATTAATCAGCCCCAGCATTTT	CASSQDTRGPEQINQPQHF
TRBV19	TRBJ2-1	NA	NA	TGTGCCAGTAGTCTCCTCCGGACTTACAATGAGCAGTTCTTC	CASSLLRTYNEQFF
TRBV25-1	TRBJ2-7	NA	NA	TGTGCCAGCGGACCTCAGGGCCCCTACGAGCAGTACTTC	CASGPQGPYEQYF
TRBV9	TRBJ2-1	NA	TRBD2	TGTGCCAGCAGCGGAAGCGGGAGGGCGGGAAATGAGCAGTTCTTC	CASSGSGRAGNEQFF
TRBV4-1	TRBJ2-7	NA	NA	TGCGCCAGCAGCCAAGGGCTCGGGGACGAGCAGTACTTC	CASSQGLGDEQYF
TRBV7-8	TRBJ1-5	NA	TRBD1	TGTGCCAGCACCCCAGGGGGCGGCCAGCCCCAGCATTTT	CASTPGGGQPQHF
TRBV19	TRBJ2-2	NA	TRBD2	TGTGCCAGTAGACTCGGACTAGCGGGAGTACACGGGGAGCTGTTTTTT	CASRLGLAGVHGELFF
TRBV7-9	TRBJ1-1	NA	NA	TGTGCCAGCAGCCTCACGGACTCAGAAGCTTTCTTT	CASSLTDSEAFF
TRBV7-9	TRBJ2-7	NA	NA	TGTGCCAGCAGCTACACCTACGAGCAGTACTTC	CASSYTYEQYF
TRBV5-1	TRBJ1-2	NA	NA	TGCGCCAGCAGCTTCTCAGGAGGGAACTATGGCTACACCTTC	CASSFSGGNYGYTF
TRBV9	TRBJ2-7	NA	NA	TGTGCCAGCAGCCAAGGAGGGTACGAGCAGTACTTC	CASSQGGYEQYF
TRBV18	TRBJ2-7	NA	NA	TGTGCCAGCTCATCGTCCTACGAGCAGTACTTC	CASSSSYEQYF
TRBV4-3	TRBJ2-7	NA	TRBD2	TGCGCCAGCAGCCCGGGACTAGCGTACGAGCAGTACTTC	CASSPGLAYEQYF
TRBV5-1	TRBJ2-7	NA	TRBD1	TGCGCCAGCACGGGGACAGGGAGCTACGAGCAGTACTTC	CASTGTGSYEQYF
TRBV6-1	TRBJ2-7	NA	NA	TGTGCCAGCAGCTATGGGGCTTTTTCGTACGAGCAGTACTTC	CASSYGAFSYEQYF
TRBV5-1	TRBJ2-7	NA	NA	TGCGCCAGCAGCTTCCAGGGATCTCGCGAGCAGTACTTC	CASSFQGSREQYF
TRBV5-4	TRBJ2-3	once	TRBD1	TGTGCCAGCAGCGGAGGGGACAGGGGGGGGAATACGCAGTATTTT	CASSGGDRGGNTQYF
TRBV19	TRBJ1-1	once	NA	TGTGCCAGTAGCACAGGGCTCACTGAAGCTTTCTTT	CASSTGLTEAFF
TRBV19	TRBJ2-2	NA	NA	TGTGCCAGTAGGTCGTGGGCGGGCACCGGGGAGCTGTTTTTT	CASRSWAGTGELFF
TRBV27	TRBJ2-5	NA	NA	TGTGCCAGCAGTTTGGCCCAGGGGACCTGGGAGACCCAGTACTTC	CASSLAQGTWETQYF
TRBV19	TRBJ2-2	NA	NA	TGTGCCAGTAGTCCGGCGGGCTTCACCGGGGAGCTGTTTTTT	CASSPAGFTGELFF
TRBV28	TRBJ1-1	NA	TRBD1	TGTGCCAGCAGCCGCCCGAAGCCACAGGGGGCGACTACTGAAGCTTTCTTT	CASSRPKPQGATTEAFF
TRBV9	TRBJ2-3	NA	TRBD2	TGTGCCAGCAGCGTAGTCGGGAGGGCTGGCACAGATACGCAGTATTTT	CASSVVGRAGTDTQYF
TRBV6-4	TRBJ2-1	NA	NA	TGTGCCAGCAGTGTTGCAGGGGACGGCTCCTACAATGAGCAGTTCTTC	CASSVAGDGSYNEQFF
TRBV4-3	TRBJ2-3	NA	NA	TGCGCCAGCAGCCAAGTGTGGCGGACTTCTAGCACAGATACGCAGTATTTT	CASSQVWRTSSTDTQYF
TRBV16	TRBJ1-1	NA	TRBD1	TGTGCCAGCAGCCCTCAGGGGGCTAGCACTGAAGCTTTCTTT	CASSPQGASTEAFF
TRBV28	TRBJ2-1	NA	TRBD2	TGTGCCAGCAGTTCCACCCACCAGCGGGAGCCTAACAATGAGCAGTTCTTC	CASSSTHQREPNNEQFF
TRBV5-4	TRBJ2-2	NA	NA	TGTGCCAGCAGCCTTCTACCGGGCTCGGGAGTGGGCGCCGGGGAGCTGTTTTTT	CASSLLPGSGVGAGELFF
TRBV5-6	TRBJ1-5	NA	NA	TGTGCCAGCAGCTTGTCCTGGCATAGCAATCAGCCCCAGCATTTT	CASSLSWHSNQPQHF
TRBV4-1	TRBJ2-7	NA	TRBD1	TGCGCCAGCAGCCAAGCGGGACAGGGTTACGAGCAGTACTTC	CASSQAGQGYEQYF
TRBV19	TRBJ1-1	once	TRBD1	TGTGCCAGCCACCCCTGGGACAGAATGAACACTGAAGCTTTCTTT	CASHPWDRMNTEAFF
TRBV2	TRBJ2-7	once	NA	TGTGCCAGCAGTGATTACACCTCCTACGAGCAGTACTTC	CASSDYTSYEQYF
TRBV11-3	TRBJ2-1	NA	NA	TGTGCCAGCAGCTTAGAGGCGGGCGCAACCTCCTACAATGAGCAGTTCTTC	CASSLEAGATSYNEQFF
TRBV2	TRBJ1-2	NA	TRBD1	TGTGCCGACAGGGGAACAAGGACGGGCGCTGGCTACACCTTC	CADRGTRTGAGYTF
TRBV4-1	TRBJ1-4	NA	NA	TGCGCCAGCAGCCATCTTGAGAACGGGAATGAAAAACTGTTTTTT	CASSHLENGNEKLFF
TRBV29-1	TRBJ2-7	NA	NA	TGCAGCGTTATAGAACAGGCCCTCTACGAGCAGTACTTC	CSVIEQALYEQYF
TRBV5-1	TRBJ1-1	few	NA	TGCGCCAGCAGCTTGGTAGGAGAGTTGAACACTGAAGCTTTCTTT	CASSLVGELNTEAFF
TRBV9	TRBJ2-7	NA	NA	TGTGCCAGCAGCGTAGCGCGTACAGGCTACGAGCAGTACTTC	CASSVARTGYEQYF
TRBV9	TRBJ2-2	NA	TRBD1	TGTGCCAGCTCCGGGACAGGGAGGCCCGGGGAGCTGTTTTTT	CASSGTGRPGELFF
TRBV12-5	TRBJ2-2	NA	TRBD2	TGTGCTAGTGGTGGGGGACTAGCGCAGAACACCGGGGAGCTGTTTTTT	CASGGGLAQNTGELFF
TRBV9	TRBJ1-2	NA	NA	TGTGCCAGCAGCGGTCTACATGGCTACACCTTC	CASSGLHGYTF
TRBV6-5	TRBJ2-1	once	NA	TGTGCCAGCAGTTTAAGCCTAGGGAGCTCCTACAATGAGCAGTTCTTC	CASSLSLGSSYNEQFF
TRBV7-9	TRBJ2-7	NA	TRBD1	TGTGCCAGCAGTACAGGGGGCACACAGCGGGAGCAGTACTTC	CASSTGGTQREQYF
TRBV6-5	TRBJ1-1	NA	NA	TGTGCCAGCAGCCCGACAGTCAACACTGAAGCTTTCTTT	CASSPTVNTEAFF
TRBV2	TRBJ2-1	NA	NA	TGTGCCAGCACCGGTCTAGCTAGTGGGAATGAGCAGTTCTTC	CASTGLASGNEQFF
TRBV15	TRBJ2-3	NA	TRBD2	TGTGCCACCAGCAGAGGGACTAGCCCAGCGGATACGCAGTATTTT	CATSRGTSPADTQYF
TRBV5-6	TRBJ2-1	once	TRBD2	TGTGCCAGCAGCTTGTGGGCTAGCGGCACTCTCTCCTACAATGAGCAGTTCTTC	CASSLWASGTLSYNEQFF
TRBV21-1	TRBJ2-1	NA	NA	TGTGCCAGCAGCAAAGTAATTCGGGCTAGCGGGAGGCGCGATGAGCAGTTCTTC	CASSKVIRASGRRDEQFF
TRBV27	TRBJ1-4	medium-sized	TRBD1	TGTGCCAGCAGCCTATCGACAGGGGAGTATGAAAAACTGTTTTTT	CASSLSTGEYEKLFF
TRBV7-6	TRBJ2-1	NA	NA	TGTGCCAGCAGCTTAGGGGGAGCGGGTGAGCAGTTCTTC	CASSLGGAGEQFF
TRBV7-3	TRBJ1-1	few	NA	TGTGCCAGCAGCTTGGGACACAACACTGAAGCTTTCTTT	CASSLGHNTEAFF
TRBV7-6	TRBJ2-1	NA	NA	TGTGCCAGCAGCTTAGCGGGAGGTTTGGATGAGCAGTTCTTC	CASSLAGGLDEQFF
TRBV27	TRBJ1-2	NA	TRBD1	TGTGCCAGCAGGGAAGGGGGCTTAGGCGGCTACACCTTC	CASREGGLGGYTF
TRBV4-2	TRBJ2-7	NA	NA	TGTGCCAGCAGCCAGGGATCCGGGAGTCCCTACGAGCAGTACTTC	CASSQGSGSPYEQYF
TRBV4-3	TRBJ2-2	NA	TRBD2	TGCGCCAGCAGCCAAGATCGGCCTAGCGGGGATGGCGGGGAGCTGTTTTTT	CASSQDRPSGDGGELFF
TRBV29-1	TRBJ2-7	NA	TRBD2	TGCAGCGCTTCCGGGACTAGTCCCTACGAGCAGTACTTC	CSASGTSPYEQYF